This T cell receptor (beta chain) emerged from a study of shared clonotypes between healthy human individuals (dated by TCRdb to the early 2020s). For context, the study as a whole: The cohort comprised two women and a few men aged 18 to 49 years. For each donor, CD4 naive and CD4 memory were each run on three plates, CD8 naive on two plates, and CD8 memory on one plate. To estimate repertoire size and how much clonotypes are shared between individuals, the study performed deep sequencing of blood TCR repertoires from about five healthy adults. To increase sequencing depth and limit assay-specific biases, different laboratories used diverse techniques to prepare libraries and sequence TCR repertoires. Between about 0.8 and 8.9 billion PBMCs per donor were obtained by leukapheresis. Broad study findings and their caveats: Only blood was sampled, and tissue TCR repertoires likely differ from those in blood. The small number of donors limited the genetic and exposure-history diversity represented. Sharing across a handful of donors was observed for about 5% of naive CD4, over 3% of naive CD8, 2% to 2.5% of memory CD4, and roughly 0.43% of memory CD8 clonotypes. Incomplete sequencing was indicated by rarefaction of sorted-subset datasets, despite the large sequencing depth. Compared with non-shared clonotypes, clonotypes shared by all four sorted-subset donors had higher generation probabilities. Estimated clonotype richness was generally larger for naive than for memory subsets. Based on pairwise subsampling, the degree of clonotype sharing among donors was expected to be affected by sequencing depth.

Using the deep immunoSEQ assay, TCR CDR3 regions were amplified from genomic DNA by multiplex PCR. Genomic DNA extracted from each cell subset was distributed evenly over all wells of several immunoSEQ 96-well plates, and each plate served as one replicate. For sorted subsets, approximately 190 ng of genomic DNA, equivalent to roughly 30,000 T cell genomes, went into each replicate PCR. Purified libraries were measured with a Qubit 3.0 fluorometer, size-checked on a Bioanalyzer 2100, and measured again with the KAPA Library Quantification kit. Every immunoSEQ 96-well plate was sequenced on a dedicated single-read 150-cycle Illumina NextSeq 550 flow cell. On the study's bioinformatics: Because only junctional sequences without quality scores were contained in the immunoSEQ output, filtering matching that applied to full-length reads could not be performed. Sequences were annotated with PyIR, a Python wrapper for IgBLAST v1.9, and V/J genes and CDR3 were assigned using IMGT germline references. Reads were filtered out if the reads had weak V/J assignments (E-value above 1e-6), no CDR3, stop codons, out-of-frame junctions, or ambiguous translated residues. V3J clonotypes were defined as sequences sharing an identical inferred V gene, J gene, and CDR3 amino acid sequence. To compute the percentage overlap between repertoires, the number of shared unique clonotypes was divided by the size of the smaller repertoire. Richness of each repertoire was evaluated using RTK rarefaction, the Chao1 estimator, and Recon v2.1 estimates of unobserved clonotypes. For all TCRbeta clonotypes obtained by the gDNA method from a few donors, generation probabilities were computed with OLGA. TCRdb provides this immuneACCESS table in a form limited to in-frame rearrangements. Some clones are lacking; in checked studies, under half of them reflect an unresolved V gene, and why the rest are absent is not known. Clone size and V and J calls were adopted from that table, with D and trimming inferred from the DNA. A total of some 240,000 clones appear in this sample, over 60% of them only once. Of the sample, 11% falls within the top ten clones.

Deletion took 1 base off V and 8 bases off J, with a span of 14 bases between the germline ends. Sequences PRHDT (CDR1) and FYEKMQ (CDR2) are obtained from the germline V gene (reference sequence). Measured from the cysteine to the phenylalanine, the CDR3 is 14 residues long. CDR3 DNA is the only sequence kept; it has 42 bases, read in frame from the first base. Healthy HIV-negative adults with no recently reported acute infections or vaccinations were included as donors. Every donor was a Caucasian adult residing in Nashville, Tennessee, USA. CD4+ T cells were enriched through magnetic negative selection, after which naive cells were positively selected on CD45RA and the remaining negative fraction served as the memory subset. Blood was obtained by leukapheresis, after which PBMCs were separated by Ficoll-Histopaque density gradient centrifugation and cryopreserved in liquid nitrogen vapor phase. Analytical flow cytometry was used to check the purity and quantity of every magnetically sorted T cell population. From each sorted fraction, genomic DNA was isolated and quantified by UV absorbance on a Nanodrop 2000c.

As regards this clone: Its antigen target is currently unknown. Per-nucleotide qualities are absent, and no much larger clonotype sits a single base away.

Sequencing was done on a sample of memory CD4+ T cells sorted from blood. What this sample's cell subset or site label stands for: CD45RA-negative fraction. This sequence was found in a man aged 25 to 45 in good health. The rearrangement combines TRBV13 with TRBJ1-1, with the D gene not clear enough to name. The bases are TGTGCCAGCAGCTTAGACGACATGACGATAGAAGCTTTCTTT. Its protein product is CASSLDDMTIEAFF.